These 18 T cell receptor beta chains came from one sample sequenced in a study of technical replicates of blood from a few donors (dated by TCRdb to 2015 to 2018). The library was prepared using the immunoSEQ multiplex PCR assay. TCRdb carries this immuneACCESS record with in-frame sequences only. Its versions omit some clonotypes, under half of them owing to an unresolved V gene in the studies checked, with the rest unexplained. The sample profile shows under 15,000 clones; roughly 77% of them were found once. Less than 15% of the sample rests with the top ten. The sequencing input was PBMCs. The receptors here all came from a human donor in good health.

The rearrangement uses TRBV2 and TRBJ2-1; 9 nucleotides agree with TRBD2. The CDR3 loop spans 15 amino acids. Germline CDR1 is SNHLY and CDR2 is FYNNEI. Trimming removed 6 bases from V and 4 bases from J; junction bases left unmatched: 7. In DNA form, the CDR3 reads TGTGCCAGCAGCACCGGGACTAGCACATACAATGAGCAGTTCTTC. This translates into CASSTGTSTYNEQFF.

The V and J genes are TRBV6-1 and TRBJ1-1; D unresolved. Germline V gives CDR1 MNHNS, CDR2 SASEGT. V was shortened by 4 bases and J by 1 base, with 7 bases between the two germline ends. This CDR3 is built from 13 residues. In nucleotides, the CDR3 is TGTGCCAGCAGTGCTCCGGGGAACACTGAAGCTTTCTTT. It specifies CASSAPGNTEAFF.

The gene calls are TRBV6-5 and TRBJ2-1, with 8 bases aligning to TRBD2. V was pared by 7 bases and J by 2 bases, with 4 bases of the junction left unmatched. Germline assignment: CDR1 MNHEY and CDR2 SVGAGI. The CDR3 consists of 14 residues. DNA of the CDR3: TGTGCCAGCAAAACTAGCGGAACCTACAATGAGCAGTTCTTC. Translated, it gives CASKTSGTYNEQFF.

This chain connects TRBV19 to TRBJ2-6; D perhaps matches TRBD2 (6 bases). Germline V CDR1 and CDR2: LNHDA, SQIVND (reference sequence). The V end was cut by 0 bases, the J end by 2 bases, with 8 bases between. The CDR3 has 16 residues. CDR3 nucleotide sequence: TGTGCCAGTAGTATAGATCGGGGGACTGGGGCCAACGTCCTGACTTTC. Amino acids: CASSIDRGTGANVLTF.

The chain carries TRBV5-1 and TRBJ1-5, with D perhaps matching TRBD1 (6 bases). The CDR3 sequence is 15 residues long. Germline assignment: CDR1 SGHRS and CDR2 YFSETQ. V was trimmed by 5 bases and J by 4 bases, leaving 16 bases between them. The CDR3 coding sequence is TGCGCCAGCAGTCCCGATGGGGGCTGGAATCAGCCCCAGCATTTT. As protein: CASSPDGGWNQPQHF.

The chain recombines TRBV19 with TRBJ1-1; 7 bases align to TRBD1. CDR3 size: 14 residues. The J segment lost 1 base and the V segment lost 7 bases, leaving 6 bases of the junction unmatched. Germline V CDR1 and CDR2: LNHDA, SQIVND (reference sequence). The CDR3 sequence: CASMEGTANTEAFF. In DNA, the CDR3 is TGTGCCAGTATGGAGGGGACAGCGAACACTGAAGCTTTCTTT.

The chain links TRBV19 to TRBJ2-7, with D uncertain. This CDR3 has 13 residues. Trimming left V 7 bases short and J 1 base short, with 11 bases between. Germline lookup yields CDR1 LNHDA and CDR2 SQIVND (reference sequence). The CDR3 loop reads CASNQALSYEQYF. The CDR3 coding sequence is TGTGCCAGTAATCAGGCCCTTTCCTACGAGCAGTACTTC.

This clone was observed a few times. J is TRBJ1-5 and V is TRBV29-1; possibly TRBD1 for D (6 bases). Germline CDR1 SQVTM, CDR2 ANQGSEA. Trimming left V 1 base short and J 6 bases short, with 16 bases between. This CDR3 is 15 amino acids long. Written as DNA, the CDR3 is TGCAGCGTTGAAGCGGCCAGGGGATTGGGTCAGCCCCAGCATTTT. This codes for CSVEAARGLGQPQHF.

This clone was recorded once. The V gene is TRBV5-8, the J gene TRBJ1-1; D perhaps matches TRBD1 (5 bases). V lost 2 bases and J lost 0, with 11 bases in between. The germline V gene encodes CDR1 SGHTS and CDR2 YDEGEE. The CDR3 covers 15 residues. The CDR3 protein is CASSFFQGLNTEAFF. CDR3 nucleotide sequence: TGTGCCAGCAGCTTTTTTCAGGGATTGAACACTGAAGCTTTCTTT.

This clone came up a few times. The chain is built from TRBV6-6 and TRBJ1-1, with 11 bases lining up with TRBD1. Germline V gives CDR1 MNHNY, CDR2 SVGAGI (reference sequence). The CDR3 sequence is 14 residues long. Trimming at V came to 0 bases and at J to 11 bases, leaving 5 bases not matched to a gene. The chain's CDR3 is CASSYSGQGAGAFF. Here the CDR3 DNA reads TGTGCCAGCAGTTACTCTGGACAGGGGGCTGGGGCTTTCTTT.

CDR3 residues: CASSFFAGIHNQPQHF. The CDR3 nucleotides are TGTGCCAGCAGCTTCTTTGCCGGGATCCACAATCAGCCCCAGCATTTT. This chain connects TRBV5-8 to TRBJ1-5, with D unclear. V was shortened by 2 bases and J by 3 bases, with 15 bases between the two germline ends. The germline V gene has CDR1 SGHTS and CDR2 YDEGEE. The CDR3 length is 16 residues.

CDR3 in amino acids: CASSSTSDGTGELFF. CDR3 coding DNA: TGTGCCAGCAGCTCGACTAGCGACGGGACCGGGGAGCTGTTTTTT. The V gene is TRBV11-3, the J gene TRBJ2-2; 8 nucleotides agree with TRBD2. V was clipped by 4 bases and J by 5 bases; unmatched bases: 6. The CDR3 is 15 residues long. Germline V CDR1 and CDR2: SGHNT, YENEEA.

V is TRBV5-1 and J is TRBJ1-1; maybe TRBD1 (5 bases). Trimming stripped 1 base from V and 8 bases from J, with 15 bases between. The length of the CDR3 is 14 residues. Germline V gives CDR1 SGHRS, CDR2 YFSETQ. CDR3 loop: CASSLTDGGWEAFF. The CDR3 DNA reads TGCGCCAGCAGCTTGACGGACGGGGGGTGGGAAGCTTTCTTT.

The chain links TRBV7-6 to TRBJ2-1; D may be TRBD2 (6 bases). The V gene lost 5 bases and the J gene lost 12 bases, with 14 bases spanning the gap. The length of the CDR3 is 12 residues. CDR1 and CDR2 (germline): SGHVS, FNYEAQ. The CDR3, as DNA: TGTGCCAGCAGCCCAACAGGAGGGTTGCAGTTCTTC. Translated, it gives CASSPTGGLQFF.

This chain uses TRBV5-6 with TRBJ1-2; TRBD1 matches 10 bases. Trimming removed 3 bases from V and 6 bases from J; junction bases left unmatched: 5. The germline V gene has CDR1 SGHDT and CDR2 YYEEEE. The CDR3 covers 14 residues. The CDR3 region is CASSSGQGVDGYTF. The CDR3 nucleotides are TGTGCCAGCAGCTCTGGACAGGGGGTTGATGGCTACACCTTC.

This clone was detected only a few times. One end of the junction does not line up with germline, which may come from a read error. The CDR3 nucleotides read TGTGCCAGCCGCCAGTTGGGGCTAGCGGGAAAAATTGAGCAGTTCTTC. It specifies CASRQLGLAGKIEQFF. The rearrangement uses TRBV4-2 and TRBJ2-1, with 9 bases fitting TRBD2. This CDR3 spans 16 amino acids. Germline CDR1 and CDR2: LGHNA and YNFKEQ.

The chain links TRBV7-2 to TRBJ2-1, with D possibly TRBD2 on 6 matching bases. Looked up from germline, CDR1 is SGHTA and CDR2 is FQGNSA. This CDR3 is built from 11 residues. For the CDR3, the DNA is TGTGCAGTGGAGGGATACAATGAGCAGTTCTTC. It yields the protein CAVEGYNEQFF.

This sequence joins TRBV5-1 and TRBJ1-3, with D tentatively TRBD1 (6 bases). V was shortened by 5 bases and J by 0 bases, with 9 bases between the two germline ends. Germline CDR1 is SGHRS and CDR2 is YFSETQ. The CDR3 runs to 14 residues. The CDR3 nucleotides are TGCGCCAGCAGTCTGGACAGCTCTGGAAACACCATATATTTT. Translated: CASSLDSSGNTIYF. Combining the CDR3 with reference TRBV5-1 and TRBJ1-3 gives the whole variable domain KAGVTQTPRYLIKTRGQQVTLSCSPISGHRSVSWYQQTPGQGLQFLFEYFSETQRNKGNFPGRFSGRQFSNSRSEMNVSTLELGDSALYLCASSLDSSGNTIYFGEGSWLTVV.